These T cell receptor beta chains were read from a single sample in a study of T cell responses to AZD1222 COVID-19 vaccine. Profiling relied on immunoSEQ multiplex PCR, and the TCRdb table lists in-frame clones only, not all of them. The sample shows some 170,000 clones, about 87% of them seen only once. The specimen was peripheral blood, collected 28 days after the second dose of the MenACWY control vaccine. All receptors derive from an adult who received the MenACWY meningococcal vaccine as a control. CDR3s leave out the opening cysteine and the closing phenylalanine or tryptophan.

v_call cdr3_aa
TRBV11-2 ASSSQTGVDTEAF
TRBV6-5 ASSNLGQGAGYT
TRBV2 ASSEGALSNQPQH
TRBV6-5 ASSYQTGITGELF
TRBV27 ASIRLAGGQGNEQF
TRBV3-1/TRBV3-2 ASSQTVSSYEQY
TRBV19 ASSENTEAF
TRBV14 ASSQGVAGVYEQY
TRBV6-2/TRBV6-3 ASSYGRSLYHEQY
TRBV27 ASSLRRLNTEAF
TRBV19 ASSILGGSTEAF
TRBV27 ASSTQQVNPSYEQY
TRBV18 ASSLLAGESYYEQY
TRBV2 ASSAGLPSNQPQH
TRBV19 ASSMGAGVQETQY
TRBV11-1 ASTRTGADSPLH
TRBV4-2 ASSHPAGAPNTGELF
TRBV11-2 ASSLGSYLGTYNEQF
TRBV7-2 ASSPESGGPDTQY
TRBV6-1 ASSGLPGQSFPEQY
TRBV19 ASSVRDRGQETQY
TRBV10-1 ASSAVTSGPIPFEQY
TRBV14 ASSQVVGYEQY
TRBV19 ASSIVGTGIGPQH
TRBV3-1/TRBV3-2 ASSQVRTGRSYEQY
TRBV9 ASTEAAIHTDTQY
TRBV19 ASSGGTAANYGYT
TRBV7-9 ATSQTIGYT
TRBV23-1 ASSQSLGRATGELF
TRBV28 ASSLSDYEQY
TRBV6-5 ASSYSIQNYGYT
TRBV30 AWARKGGYEQY
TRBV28 ATTGRTTFYGYT
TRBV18 ASSPPASGANVLT
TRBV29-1 SVPNAGRRVTSTDTQY
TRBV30 AWSRVVNTEAF
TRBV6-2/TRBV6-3 ASSYWAGGGNEQF
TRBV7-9 ASSSGQGENYEQY
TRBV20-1 SASRGPAVDEQC
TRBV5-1 ASSLEEWGRVPGPGAF
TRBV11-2 ASSPERVGTEAF
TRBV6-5 ASRVADRNTGELF
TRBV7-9 ASSQGHPNSPLH
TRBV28 ASSLQGYIYEQY
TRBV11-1 ASSLVVGNTGELF
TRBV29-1 SVDDWNTIY
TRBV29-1 SGNRGSYTEAF
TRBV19 ASSMTSPSYEQY
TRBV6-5 ASSYNRVRGTGELF
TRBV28 ASSRPGQGRNEQY
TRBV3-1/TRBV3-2 ASSQVLLPAYNEQF